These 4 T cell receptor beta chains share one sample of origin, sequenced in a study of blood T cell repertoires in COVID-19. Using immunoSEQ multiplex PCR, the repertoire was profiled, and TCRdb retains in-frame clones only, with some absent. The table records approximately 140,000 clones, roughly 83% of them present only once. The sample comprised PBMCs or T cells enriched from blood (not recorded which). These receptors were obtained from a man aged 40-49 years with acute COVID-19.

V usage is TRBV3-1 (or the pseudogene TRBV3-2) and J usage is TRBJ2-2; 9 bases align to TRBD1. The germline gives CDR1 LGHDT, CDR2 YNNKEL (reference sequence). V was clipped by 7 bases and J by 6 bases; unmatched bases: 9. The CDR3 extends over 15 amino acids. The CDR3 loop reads CASTTNRQGAGELFF. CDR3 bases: TGTGCCAGCACCACAAACAGACAGGGGGCCGGGGAGCTGTTTTTT.

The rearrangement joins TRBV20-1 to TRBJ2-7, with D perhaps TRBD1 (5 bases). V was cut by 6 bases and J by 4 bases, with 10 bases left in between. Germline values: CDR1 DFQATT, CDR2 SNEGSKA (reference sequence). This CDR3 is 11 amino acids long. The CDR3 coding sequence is TGCAGTGCCTCGGACAAATACGAGCAGTACTTC. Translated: CSASDKYEQYF.

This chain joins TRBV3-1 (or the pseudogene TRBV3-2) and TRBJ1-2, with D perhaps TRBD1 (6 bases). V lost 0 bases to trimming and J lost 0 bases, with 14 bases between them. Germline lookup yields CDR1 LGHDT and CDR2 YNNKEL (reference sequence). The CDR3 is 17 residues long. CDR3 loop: CASSQEVGALANYGYTF. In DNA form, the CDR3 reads TGTGCCAGCAGCCAAGAAGTGGGGGCGTTAGCTAACTATGGCTACACCTTC.

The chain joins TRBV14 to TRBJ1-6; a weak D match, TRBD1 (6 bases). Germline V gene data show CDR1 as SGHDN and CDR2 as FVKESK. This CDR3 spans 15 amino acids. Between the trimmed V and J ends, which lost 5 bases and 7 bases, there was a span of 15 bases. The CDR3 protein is CASSEQAQGNSPLHF. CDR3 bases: TGTGCCAGCAGCGAACAGGCGCAGGGGAATTCACCCCTCCACTTT.